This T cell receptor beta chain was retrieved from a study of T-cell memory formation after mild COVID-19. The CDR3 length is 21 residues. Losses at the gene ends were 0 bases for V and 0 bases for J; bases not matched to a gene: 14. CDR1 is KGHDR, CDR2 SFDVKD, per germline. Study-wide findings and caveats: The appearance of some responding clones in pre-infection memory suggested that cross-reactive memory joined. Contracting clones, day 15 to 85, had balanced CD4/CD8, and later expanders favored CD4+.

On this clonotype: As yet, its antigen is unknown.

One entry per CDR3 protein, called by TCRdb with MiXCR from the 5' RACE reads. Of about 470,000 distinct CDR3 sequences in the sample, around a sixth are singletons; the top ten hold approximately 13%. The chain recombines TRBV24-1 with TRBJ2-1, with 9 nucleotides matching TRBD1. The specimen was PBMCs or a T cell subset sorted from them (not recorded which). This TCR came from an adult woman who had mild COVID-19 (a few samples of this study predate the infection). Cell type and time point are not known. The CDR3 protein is CATSDLTPGQGPLSSYNEQFF. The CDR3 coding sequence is TGTGCCACCAGTGATTTGACGCCGGGACAGGGACCCCTAAGCTCCTACAATGAGCAGTTCTTC.